The 5 T cell receptor beta chains below come from one sample, sequenced in a study of siplizumab effects on memory and regulatory T cells. Repertoires were generated with immunoSEQ multiplex PCR, while TCRdb's copy carries only in-frame clones and drops some. Here the sample spans tens of thousands of clones, over 90% being singletons. The sample was CD8+ T cells sorted from blood. These receptors all stem from a human donor in good health.

V and J are TRBV4-2 and TRBJ1-4; unclear D gene. V was pared by 1 base and J by 0 bases, with 12 bases between. The CDR3 is 17 residues long. Germline loops: CDR1 LGHNA, CDR2 YNFKEQ. This chain's CDR3 is CASSQGVWQATNEKLFF. In DNA, the CDR3 is TGTGCCAGCAGCCAAGGGGTATGGCAGGCAACTAATGAAAAACTGTTTTTT.

The V and J genes are TRBV7-9 and TRBJ2-1; D is uncertain. The V gene's germline CDR1 is SEHNR and CDR2 FQNEAQ (reference sequence). This CDR3 spans 10 amino acids. Deletions cut 2 bases from V and 8 bases from J, with 1 base between. The CDR3 reads CASSLYEQFF. The CDR3 DNA sequence: TGTGCCAGCAGCTTATATGAGCAGTTCTTC.

The chain is built from TRBV5-1 and TRBJ1-2; 9 bases map to TRBD1. This CDR3 spans 12 amino acids. After removal of 7 bases from V and 8 bases from J, the junction contained 6 bases not matched to a gene. Germline V gives CDR1 SGHRS, CDR2 YFSETQ. CDR3 sequence: CASWGTGQGYTF. CDR3 in DNA: TGCGCCAGCTGGGGGACAGGGCAAGGCTACACCTTC.

V is TRBV7-9 and J is TRBJ2-7; D not resolved. Germline-derived CDR1 and CDR2 are SEHNR and FQNEAQ (reference sequence). The V gene lost 5 bases and the J gene lost 4 bases, with 9 bases spanning the gap. The CDR3 is 12 amino acids. The CDR3 protein is CASSRFPYEQYF. The DNA for the CDR3 is TGTGCCAGCAGCCGGTTCCCTTACGAGCAGTACTTC.

The chain carries TRBV30 and TRBJ1-4; maybe TRBD1 (6 bases). V shed 4 bases and J shed 8 bases, with 17 bases lying between them. Germline-derived CDR1 and CDR2 are GTSNPN and SVGIG (reference sequence). The CDR3 is 14 residues long. The CDR3 region is CAWKLAGVNEKLFF. The CDR3 DNA reads as TGTGCCTGGAAGTTAGCAGGGGTAAACGAAAAACTGTTTTTT.